This passage covers 10 T cell receptor beta chains from one sample sequenced in a study of blood T cell repertoires in COVID-19 (dated by TCRdb to the early 2020s). Library preparation employed the immunoSEQ multiplex PCR assay. TCRdb provides this immuneACCESS table in a form limited to in-frame rearrangements. Some clones are lacking; in checked studies, under half of them reflect an unresolved V gene, and why the rest are absent is not known. The sample table shows roughly 260,000 clones, and around 86% are seen once. The ten largest clones add up to approximately 9.8% of the sample. The sequenced material came from peripheral blood. These receptors were collected from a man between 35 and 55 years old who had recovered from COVID-19.

In DNA form, the CDR3 reads TGTGCCAGCAGCCAAGATCCAGGAACAGGACGTTCACCCCTCCACTTT. This codes for CASSQDPGTGRSPLHF. The chain combines TRBV3-1 (or the pseudogene TRBV3-2) with TRBJ1-6, with D possibly TRBD1 on 5 matching bases. CDR1 is LGHDT, CDR2 YNNKEL, per germline (reference sequence). V dropped 0 bases and J dropped 9 bases, with 15 bases sitting between them. CDR3 length: 16 residues.

The rearrangement uses TRBV3-1 (or the pseudogene TRBV3-2) and TRBJ1-5; possibly TRBD1 for D (6 bases). From germline, CDR1 is LGHDT and CDR2 YNNKEL (reference sequence). V was trimmed by 2 bases and J by 2 bases, leaving 19 bases between them. The CDR3 runs to 18 residues. CDR3 nucleotides: TGTGCCAGCAGCCAAACTCCTTTACAGGGTATTGGCAATCAGCCCCAGCATTTT. It encodes CASSQTPLQGIGNQPQHF.

J is TRBJ1-4 and V is TRBV5-1; 9 bases map to TRBD1. Germline-derived CDR1 and CDR2 are SGHRS and YFSETQ. This CDR3 has 15 amino acids. Trimming at V came to 1 base and at J to 8 bases, leaving 6 bases not matched to a gene. CDR3 residues: CASSLTGGREEKLFF. The CDR3, as DNA: TGCGCCAGCAGCTTGACAGGGGGCCGGGAGGAAAAACTGTTTTTT.

The gene calls are TRBV10-1 and TRBJ1-5; 9 positions match TRBD1. CDR3 length equals 13 residues. V trimming: 6 bases; J trimming: 10 bases; junction bases outside the gene matches: 7. The V gene's germline CDR1 is WNHNN and CDR2 SYGVQD (reference sequence). CDR3 sequence (DNA): TGCGCCAGCAGCCGGGACAGGGTTGGACCCCAGCATTTT. This translates into CASSRDRVGPQHF.

The V gene is TRBV28, the J gene TRBJ1-1; TRBD1 is a possible D gene (5 bases). The CDR3 has 15 amino acids. CDR1 MDHEN and CDR2 SYDVKM come from the germline V gene. Between the trimmed V and J ends, which lost 6 bases and 7 bases, there was a span of 21 bases. For the CDR3, the DNA is TGTGCCAGCAGCCCCACGACTCAGGGTATCGATGAAGCTTTCTTT. Protein sequence: CASSPTTQGIDEAFF.

The rearrangement uses TRBV3-1 (or the pseudogene TRBV3-2) and TRBJ2-3; 7 nucleotides align to TRBD2. This CDR3 region has 15 residues. Germline V gives CDR1 LGHDT, CDR2 YNNKEL (reference sequence). Trimming removed 2 bases from V and 2 bases from J; junction bases left unmatched: 4. Written as DNA, the CDR3 is TGTGCCAGCAGCCAACTAGGGACTACCACAGATACGCAGTATTTT. It encodes CASSQLGTTTDTQYF.

The chain recombines TRBV7-2 with TRBJ2-1; D is possibly TRBD2 (6 bases). CDR3 length: 16 amino acids. V gave up 4 bases and J gave up 3 bases, with 16 bases separating them. In germline, CDR1 is SGHTA, CDR2 FQGNSA. The CDR3 is CASSYGLHTLYNEQFF. The CDR3 DNA reads TGTGCCAGCAGCTACGGACTACACACCCTCTACAATGAGCAGTTCTTC.

The chain has TRBV15 and TRBJ2-7; 9 nucleotides align to TRBD1. V shed 0 bases and J 2 bases; nucleotides not matched to a gene: 5. Germline V gene lookup returns CDR1 LNHNV and CDR2 YYDKDF (reference sequence). This CDR3 is 16 amino acids long. In nucleotides, the CDR3 is TGTGCCACCAGCAGAGATCGGGGGACAGGGACCTACGAGCAGTACTTC. This codes for CATSRDRGTGTYEQYF.

The chain has TRBV24-1 and TRBJ2-2; 8 positions match TRBD2. The germline gives CDR1 KGHDR, CDR2 SFDVKD. Trimming removed 2 bases from V and 3 bases from J; junction bases left unmatched: 4. This CDR3 is built from 16 residues. The CDR3 sequence is CATSDSRRGDTGELFF. In nucleotides, the CDR3 is TGTGCCACCAGTGATTCCCGGCGGGGGGACACCGGGGAGCTGTTTTTT.

The chain uses TRBV5-4 and TRBJ2-7; the match to TRBD2 covers 10 bases. Germline CDR1 reads SGHNT; CDR2 reads YYREEE (reference sequence). The V segment lost 2 bases and the J segment 2 bases; nucleotides outside the gene matches: 4. The CDR3 loop spans 15 amino acids. CDR3 coding DNA: TGTGCCAGCAGCTTTCTAGCGGGGGCCCCCTACGAGCAGTACTTC. Its protein product is CASSFLAGAPYEQYF.